This T cell receptor beta chain was sequenced during a study of T cells after yellow fever vaccination. On the study more broadly: With SMART-Seq v4 Ultra Low Input, the fractions containing low cell numbers were prepared.

Broader study findings: The secondary T-cell response peaked on day 5, not day 15, but was weaker. Reappearance after the booster was observed for most primary-vaccination clones (roughly 95% CD4, about 85% CD8).

They built TCR cDNA with 5'RACE template switching, a step that put in a universal primer site and UMIs. TCRdb re-called the 5' RACE reads through MiXCR, storing one row per CDR3 protein. The repertoire has 300,000 to 350,000 distinct CDR3 sequences, roughly 4.3% of them found once; the top ten carry 15% to 20%. Only a few counts were recorded for this clonotype. As yet, its antigen is unknown. CDR3 length: 13 amino acids. Deletions cut 3 bases from V and 7 bases from J, with 10 bases between. Germline V gene data show CDR1 as SGHNT and CDR2 as YYREEE (reference sequence). Material: PBMCs, obtained 15 days after the yellow fever booster vaccination. This TCR came from a man aged 18 to 30 who received the YFV17D yellow fever vaccine. This chain connects TRBV5-4 to TRBJ1-4; weak D call: TRBD1 (5 bases). CDR3 sequence reads: CASSYRTGEKLFF. CDR3 nucleotides: TGTGCCAGCAGCTACAGGACGGGTGAAAAACTGTTTTTT.